Listed below are T cell receptor beta chains from one sample, sequenced in a study of T cell repertoires in cytomegalovirus infection. TCRdb independently ran MiXCR on the reads; one entry per CDR3 protein. Of approximately 750,000 distinct CDR3 sequences in the sample, 35% to 45% are singletons; the top ten hold roughly 2.8%. Sequencing was performed on PBMCs. The receptors stem from a human donor in good health (CMV status not recorded). Some clones in this sample may be carry-over from other donors' samples. CDR3s include the opening cysteine and the closing phenylalanine or tryptophan. The D gene is left open where the match is weak. The size field is filled for only some rows; it gives once, few, many or a size class.

CAQSPGLAGVREQFF	TGTGCCCAGTCGCCGGGACTAGCGGGAGTGCGAGAGCAGTTCTTC	few	TRBJ2-1	TRBD2	TRBV10-3
CASSTTGWANEKLFF	TGTGCCAGCAGTACTACAGGGTGGGCTAATGAAAAACTGTTTTTT	few	TRBJ1-4	NA	TRBV28
CASSPQGSSGANVLTF	TGTGCCAGCAGTCCACAGGGTAGCTCTGGGGCCAACGTCCTGACTTTC	NA	TRBJ2-6	NA	TRBV28
CASQVGGTDTQYF	TGTGCCAGCCAAGTCGGCGGCACAGATACGCAGTATTTT	NA	TRBJ2-3	NA	TRBV12-3/TRBV12-4
CASSMSGGRINEQFF	TGTGCCAGTAGTATGTCTGGGGGCCGAATCAATGAGCAGTTCTTC	few	TRBJ2-1	NA	TRBV19
CASSLAGAGGLPEAFF	TGCGCCAGCAGCTTGGCGGGAGCAGGGGGCTTGCCTGAAGCTTTCTTT	NA	TRBJ1-1	TRBD1	TRBV5-1
CASSSWTGVDYGYTF	TGTGCCAGCAGTTCTTGGACAGGGGTTGACTATGGCTACACCTTC	NA	TRBJ1-2	TRBD1	TRBV6-2/TRBV6-3
CASSLVGDLNTGELFF	TGTGCCAGCAGCTTAGTGGGTGATTTGAACACCGGGGAGCTGTTTTTT	NA	TRBJ2-2	NA	TRBV7-2
CASSERAGSWNHQPQHF	TGTGCCAGCAGTGAAAGGGCAGGGAGTTGGAACCATCAGCCCCAGCATTTT	few	TRBJ1-5	NA	TRBV6-1
CATSRDTDTEAFF	TGTGCCACCAGCAGAGATACAGACACTGAAGCTTTCTTT	once	TRBJ1-1	NA	TRBV15
CASLTSGSHEQFF	TGTGCCAGCTTAACTAGCGGGAGCCATGAGCAGTTCTTC	few	TRBJ2-1	TRBD2	TRBV28
CASSPLGREGNEQFF	TGTGCCAGCAGCCCCCTTGGGCGGGAAGGCAATGAGCAGTTCTTC	NA	TRBJ2-1	NA	TRBV7-1
CASTLNSGARETQYF	TGTGCCAGCACCCTAAACTCGGGGGCGCGGGAGACCCAGTACTTC	NA	TRBJ2-5	NA	TRBV6-1
CASSPGGGQGENTEAFF	TGTGCCAGCAGCCCGGGGGGCGGACAGGGGGAGAACACTGAAGCTTTCTTT	few	TRBJ1-1	TRBD1	TRBV7-8
CDISLQREPQYF	TGTGACATCAGCCTCCAGAGAGAGCCCCAGTACTTC	once	TRBJ2-5	NA	TRBV7-2
CASSFPVRANEKLFF	TGTGCCAGCAGCTTCCCCGTGAGGGCTAATGAAAAACTGTTTTTT	few	TRBJ1-4	NA	TRBV7-9
CASSQAGSGANTGELFF	TGCGCCAGCAGCCAAGCCGGTAGCGGTGCGAACACCGGGGAGCTGTTTTTT	few	TRBJ2-2	NA	TRBV4-1
CASRTRDRTQKLFF	TGTGCCAGCAGGACCCGGGACAGGACTCAAAAACTGTTTTTT	few	TRBJ1-4	TRBD1	TRBV2
CASSSGGRRETQYF	TGTGCCAGCAGCTCCGGGGGAAGAAGAGAGACCCAGTACTTC	few	TRBJ2-5	NA	TRBV7-9
CAISTQGSYGYTF	TGTGCCATCAGTACTCAGGGGTCCTATGGCTACACCTTC	NA	TRBJ1-2	NA	TRBV10-3